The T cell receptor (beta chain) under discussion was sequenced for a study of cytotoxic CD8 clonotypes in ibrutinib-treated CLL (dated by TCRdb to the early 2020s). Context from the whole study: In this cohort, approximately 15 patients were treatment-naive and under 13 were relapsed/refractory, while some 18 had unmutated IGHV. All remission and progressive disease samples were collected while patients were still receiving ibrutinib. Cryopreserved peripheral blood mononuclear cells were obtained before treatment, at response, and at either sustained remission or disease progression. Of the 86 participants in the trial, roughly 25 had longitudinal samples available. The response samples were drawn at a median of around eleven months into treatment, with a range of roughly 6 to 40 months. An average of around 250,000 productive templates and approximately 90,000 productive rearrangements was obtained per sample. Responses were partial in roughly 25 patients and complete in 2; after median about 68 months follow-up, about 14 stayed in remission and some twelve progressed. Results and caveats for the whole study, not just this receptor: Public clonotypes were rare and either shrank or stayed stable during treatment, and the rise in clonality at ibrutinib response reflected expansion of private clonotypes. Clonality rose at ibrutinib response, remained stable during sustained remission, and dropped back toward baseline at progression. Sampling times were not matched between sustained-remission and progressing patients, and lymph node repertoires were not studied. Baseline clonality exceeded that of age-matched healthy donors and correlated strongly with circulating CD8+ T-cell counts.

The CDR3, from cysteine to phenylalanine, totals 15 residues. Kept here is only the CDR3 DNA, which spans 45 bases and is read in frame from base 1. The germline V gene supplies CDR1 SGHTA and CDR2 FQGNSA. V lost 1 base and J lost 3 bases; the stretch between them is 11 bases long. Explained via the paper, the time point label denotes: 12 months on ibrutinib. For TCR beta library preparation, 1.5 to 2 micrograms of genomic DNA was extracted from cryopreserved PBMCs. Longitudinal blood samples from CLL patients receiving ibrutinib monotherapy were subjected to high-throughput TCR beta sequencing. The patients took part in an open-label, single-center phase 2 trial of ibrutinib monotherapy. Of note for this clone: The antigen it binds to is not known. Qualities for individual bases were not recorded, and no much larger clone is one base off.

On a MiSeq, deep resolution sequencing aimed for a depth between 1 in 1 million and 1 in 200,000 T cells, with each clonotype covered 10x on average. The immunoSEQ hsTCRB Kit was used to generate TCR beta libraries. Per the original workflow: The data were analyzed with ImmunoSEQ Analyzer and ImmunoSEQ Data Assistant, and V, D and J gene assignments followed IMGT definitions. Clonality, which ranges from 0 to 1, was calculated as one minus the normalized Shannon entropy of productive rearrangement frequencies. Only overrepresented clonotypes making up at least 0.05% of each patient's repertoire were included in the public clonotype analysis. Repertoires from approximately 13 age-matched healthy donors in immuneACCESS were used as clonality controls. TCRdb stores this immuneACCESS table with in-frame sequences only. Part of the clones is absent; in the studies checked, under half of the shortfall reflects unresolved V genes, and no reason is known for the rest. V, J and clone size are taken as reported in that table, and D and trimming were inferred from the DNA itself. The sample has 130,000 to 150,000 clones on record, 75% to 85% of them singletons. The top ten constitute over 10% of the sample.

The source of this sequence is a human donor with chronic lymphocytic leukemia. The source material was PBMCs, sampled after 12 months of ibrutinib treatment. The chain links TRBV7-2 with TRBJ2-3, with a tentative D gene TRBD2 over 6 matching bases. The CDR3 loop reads CASSLVTSSTDTQYF. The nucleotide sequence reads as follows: TGTGCCAGCAGCTTAGTGACTAGTTCAACAGATACGCAGTATTTT.